These 26 T cell receptor beta chains came from one sample sequenced in a study of regulatory T cells in long-lasting Graves disease. With iRepertoire HTBI primers and Arm-PCR of CDR3 regions, TCR beta libraries were built. TCRdb fed the multiplex PCR reads into MiXCR, producing one record per CDR3 protein. The sample comprises fewer than 400,000 distinct CDR3 sequences, about 18% of which are singletons, and about 36% rests with the top ten. Specified time point: newly diagnosed GD, antithyroid drugs for less than 3 months. The TCR library was made from RNA extracted from PBMCs. The starting material was peripheral blood mononuclear cells (PBMCs), obtained at new diagnosis, from a patient treated with antithyroid drugs. Receptors originate from a female donor with Graves disease.

This clonotype came up many times. The rearrangement links TRBV7-9 to TRBJ2-7; D may match TRBD1 or TRBD2 (5 bases each). Germline V CDR1 and CDR2: SEHNR, FQNEAQ (reference sequence). The CDR3 covers 19 residues. V was pared by 4 bases and J by 0 bases, with 25 bases between. The CDR3 DNA is TGTGCCAGCAGCTCCCGTAGTAGCGCCGAGGGGTTCGGCTCCTACGAGCAGTACTTC. Amino acid sequence: CASSSRSSAEGFGSYEQYF.

In this sample, this clonotype turned up many times. V is TRBV12-3 or TRBV12-4 and J is TRBJ1-4; D not resolved. The CDR3 runs 12 residues. Trimming took 3 bases from V and 10 from J, leaving 9 bases between them. CDR3 amino acids: CASSLSWGKLFF. CDR3 in DNA: TGTGCCAGCAGTTTGAGCTGGGGAAAACTGTTTTTT.

This clonotype was counted only a few times. The J gene is TRBJ1-6, the V gene TRBV6-1; D remains ambiguous. V shed 7 bases and J shed 0 bases, with 19 bases lying between them. The germline CDR1 and CDR2 sequences are MNHNS and SASEGT. CDR3 size: 18 residues. CDR3 amino acids: CASTPRRRWSSYNSPLHF. The DNA for the CDR3 is TGTGCCAGCACCCCCCGAAGACGGTGGAGCTCCTATAATTCACCCCTCCACTTT.

This clonotype appeared many times. The rearrangement joins TRBV28 to TRBJ2-3; D is unclear. The CDR3 length is 14 residues. Trimming cost V 10 bases and J 0 bases, with 14 bases left between them. Germline lookup yields CDR1 MDHEN and CDR2 SYDVKM. CDR3 bases: TGTGCCACCTCTTCACCCGGGAGCACAGATACGCAGTATTTT. Its protein product is CATSSPGSTDTQYF.

This clonotype was recorded at least ten times. The chain has TRBV19 and TRBJ2-6, with D perhaps TRBD2 (5 bases). CDR1 and CDR2 (germline): LNHDA, SQIVND (reference sequence). This CDR3 comprises 15 residues. Trimming took off 3 bases at V and 0 bases at J, with 6 bases between the two ends. CDR3 loop: CASSIRGSGANVLTF. CDR3 bases: TGTGCCAGTAGTATTCGGGGCTCTGGGGCCAACGTCCTGACTTTC.

This clonotype occurred many times. V and J are TRBV19 and TRBJ1-5; TRBD1 might be the D (6 bases). This CDR3 region has 14 residues. V lost 10 bases and J 2 bases, leaving 15 bases between the germline ends. Per germline, CDR1 LNHDA and CDR2 SQIVND (reference sequence). CDR3 in DNA: TGTGCCACCCTCGGGGGGCGCGGCAATCAGCCCCAGCATTTT. Translating it yields CATLGGRGNQPQHF.

At least ten counts were recorded for this clonotype. The chain joins TRBV5-1 to TRBJ2-3; D call uncertain. The V end lost 5 bases, the J end lost 5 bases, and 15 bases lay between the germline ends. The CDR3 consists of 14 residues. Germline-derived CDR1 and CDR2 are SGHRS and YFSETQ. CDR3 sequence reads: CASRRGDGKDTQYF. CDR3 nucleotides: TGCGCCAGCAGACGTGGAGACGGAAAAGATACGCAGTATTTT.

This chain connects TRBV5-6 to TRBJ2-1; 7 bases match TRBD1. Germline CDR1 is SGHDT and CDR2 is YYEEEE. J was trimmed by 6 bases and V by 4 bases; bases with no gene match: 7. The CDR3 loop spans 14 amino acids. The CDR3 DNA reads as TGTGCCAGCAGCCCCCCGGGACAGACCAATGAGCAGTTCTTC. It specifies CASSPPGQTNEQFF.

This clonotype was seen repeatedly, ten times or more. This chain joins TRBV28 and TRBJ2-5, with TRBD1 matching 7 bases. Germline loops: CDR1 MDHEN, CDR2 SYDVKM. There are 15 residues in the CDR3. V gave up 5 bases and J gave up 2 bases; unmatched junction bases: 8. CDR3 sequence reads: CASSPYGQAQETQYF. The CDR3 DNA sequence: TGTGCCAGCAGTCCGTATGGACAGGCGCAAGAGACCCAGTACTTC.

This clonotype was observed at least ten times. The chain joins TRBV18 to TRBJ1-3, with a weak D call TRBD1 (5 bases). Trimming pared 2 bases from V and 1 base from J, leaving 15 bases between. Germline CDR1 and CDR2: KGHSH and LQKENI. The CDR3 is 17 residues long. CDR3 region: CASSPWQGSFSGNTIYF. Written as DNA, the CDR3 is TGTGCCAGCTCACCATGGCAGGGATCCTTTTCTGGAAACACCATATATTTT.

There are many counts of this clonotype. The V gene is TRBV28, the J gene TRBJ2-1; tentative D call: TRBD1 (6 bases). The CDR3 is made up of 15 amino acids. Trimming removed 4 bases from V and 7 bases from J, with 17 bases in between. Germline V lookup: CDR1 MDHEN, CDR2 SYDVKM. The chain's CDR3 is CASSSEQGRLNEQFF. The CDR3 DNA reads TGTGCCAGCAGTTCCGAACAGGGCCGATTAAATGAGCAGTTCTTC.

The chain carries TRBV30 and TRBJ2-1, with 9 bases matching TRBD2. The CDR3 consists of 14 residues. Germline-derived CDR1 and CDR2 are GTSNPN and SVGIG (reference sequence). Trimming cost V 4 bases and J 6 bases; bases outside gene matches: 7. The CDR3 loop reads CAWMEASGINEQFF. The CDR3 nucleotides read TGTGCCTGGATGGAGGCTAGCGGGATCAATGAGCAGTTCTTC. The whole variable domain, remainder taken from reference TRBV30 and TRBJ2-1, is SQTIHQWPATLVQPVGSPLSLECTVEGTSNPNLYWYRQAAGRGLQLLFYSVGIGQISSEVPQNLSASRPQDRQFILSSKKLLLSDSGFYLCAWMEASGINEQFFGPGTRLTVL.

This clonotype was counted at least ten times. V gene TRBV11-3 combines with J gene TRBJ1-1; D remains unclear. The CDR3 is made up of 15 amino acids. The V end lost 1 base, the J end lost 4 bases, and 13 bases lay between the germline ends. CDR1 is SGHNT, CDR2 YENEEA, per germline. Written as DNA, the CDR3 is TGTGCCAGCAGCTTAGGGATCAGGACGGTCACTGAAGCTTTCTTT. Protein sequence: CASSLGIRTVTEAFF.

This chain links TRBV20-1 with TRBJ2-7; 11 positions agree with TRBD2. Per the germline V gene, CDR1 is DFQATT and CDR2 is SNEGSKA (reference sequence). The length of the CDR3 is 14 residues. V trimming: 3 bases; J trimming: 3 bases; junction bases outside the gene matches: 4. CDR3 in amino acids: CSASGLAGRYEQYF. CDR3 bases: TGCAGTGCTAGCGGACTAGCGGGTCGCTACGAGCAGTACTTC.

The chain carries TRBV4-2 and TRBJ2-1; D gene unclear. V was pared by 2 bases and J by 10 bases, with 6 bases between. The CDR3 has 11 residues. Germline CDR1 LGHNA, CDR2 YNFKEQ. CDR3 region: CASSQLREQFF. The CDR3 DNA reads TGTGCCAGCAGCCAATTGCGGGAGCAGTTCTTC.

This clonotype has at least ten counts. The chain employs TRBV11-3 and TRBJ1-1, with 7 bases matching TRBD1. The trim removed 5 bases at V and 6 bases at J, leaving 6 bases unmatched. Per germline, CDR1 SGHNT and CDR2 YENEEA. This CDR3 has 13 amino acids. For the CDR3, the DNA is TGTGCCAGCAGCCTACAGGGGTACCCTGAAGCTTTCTTT. Translated: CASSLQGYPEAFF.

Many counts were recorded for this clonotype. This rearrangement joins TRBV11-3 to TRBJ2-1; 7 bases fit TRBD2. This CDR3 is built from 14 residues. V dropped 7 bases and J dropped 5; count of bases not matched to a gene: 8. Germline CDR1 SGHNT, CDR2 YENEEA. The CDR3 loop reads CASKAGVSHNEQFF. CDR3 bases: TGTGCCAGCAAGGCGGGAGTGAGCCACAATGAGCAGTTCTTC.

This clonotype came up many times. The V gene is TRBV29-1, the J gene TRBJ2-7; D may correspond to TRBD1 or TRBD2 (7 bases each). With 8 bases removed from V and 3 bases from J, the gap between germline ends came to 20 bases. The CDR3 consists of 14 residues. The germline gives CDR1 SQVTM, CDR2 ANQGSEA. The CDR3 region is CSLGGDREDYEQYF. The CDR3 DNA sequence: TGCAGCCTGGGGGGGGACAGAGAAGACTACGAGCAGTACTTC.

This clonotype was counted ten times or more. CDR3 DNA sequence: TGTGCCAGCAGCAAGTTAGCCTGGGAGACCCAGTACTTC. Its translation: CASSKLAWETQYF. The chain uses TRBV3-1 and TRBJ2-5; D is uncertain. Germline-derived CDR1 and CDR2 are LGHDT and YNNKEL (reference sequence). V dropped 5 bases and J dropped 5 bases, with 12 bases sitting between them. This CDR3 spans 13 amino acids.

There are many counts of this clonotype. This chain uses TRBV19 with TRBJ2-3, with 11 bases identical to TRBD2. Trimming took 3 bases from V and 3 from J; bases not matched to a gene: 5. This CDR3 contains 16 residues. Germline V gene data show CDR1 as LNHDA and CDR2 as SQIVND (reference sequence). The CDR3 is CASSIRLAGRTDTQYF. CDR3 nucleotides: TGTGCCAGTAGTATCCGACTAGCGGGGAGGACAGATACGCAGTATTTT.

This chain connects TRBV2 to TRBJ2-6; D not resolved. Germline V CDR1 and CDR2: SNHLY, FYNNEI. V was trimmed by 7 bases and J by 8 bases, leaving 27 bases between them. This CDR3 comprises 18 residues. CDR3 region: CASNPSVLWARSTNVLTF. CDR3 DNA: TGTGCCAGCAATCCATCGGTTCTTTGGGCGCGGTCAACCAACGTCCTGACTTTC.

As concerns this clonotype: A read error is possible here, since a much larger clone lies one base away. The rearrangement joins TRBV5-1 to TRBJ2-7, with 7 bases matching TRBD1. CDR3 length equals 17 residues. V lost 4 bases to trimming and J lost 6 bases; unmatched junction nucleotides: 19. Germline-derived CDR1 and CDR2 are SGHRS and YFSETQ. The CDR3, as DNA: TGCGCCAGCAGCCCCCGGATAGGGGGCGTTTCATCCGCCGAGCAGTACTTC. Protein product: CASSPRIGGVSSAEQYF.

J is TRBJ1-2 and V is TRBV5-6, with D uncertain. Germline V gene data show CDR1 as SGHDT and CDR2 as YYEEEE. The CDR3 loop spans 13 amino acids. V was shortened by 7 bases and J by 10 bases, with 20 bases between the two germline ends. The chain's CDR3 is CASLDRAPRDYTF. The CDR3 nucleotides are TGTGCCAGCCTTGACCGGGCCCCGAGGGACTACACCTTC.

The chain is built from TRBV13 and TRBJ2-3, with TRBD2 matching 14 bases. CDR1 and CDR2 from the germline V gene are PRHDT and FYEKMQ (reference sequence). The CDR3 is made up of 16 amino acids. After removal of 5 bases from V and 6 bases from J, the junction contained 7 bases not matched to a gene. The CDR3 DNA reads TGTGCCAGCAGCGGGGGACTAGCGGGAGAGGGGGATACGCAGTATTTT. This sequence encodes CASSGGLAGEGDTQYF. The full variable domain, in which reference TRBV13 and TRBJ2-3 provide the parts outside the CDR3, is AAGVIQSPRHLIKEKRETATLKCYPIPRHDTVYWYQQGPGQDPQFLISFYEKMQSDKGSIPDRFSAQQFSDYHSELNMSSLELGDSALYFCASSGGLAGEGDTQYFGPGTRLTVL.

This clonotype showed up many times. The V and J genes are TRBV20-1 and TRBJ1-6; D gene uncertain. V was trimmed by 0 bases and J by 16 bases, leaving 22 bases between them. Germline-derived CDR1 and CDR2 are DFQATT and SNEGSKA (reference sequence). This CDR3 contains 15 residues. The CDR3 is CSARDWVQAGGLLHF. CDR3 nucleotides: TGCAGTGCTAGAGATTGGGTGCAGGCCGGTGGGCTACTCCACTTT.

This clonotype was seen many times. The V and J genes are TRBV6-1 and TRBJ1-2; 8 nucleotides align to TRBD1. The CDR3 contains 15 residues. Losses at the gene ends were 5 bases for V and 5 bases for J; bases not matched to a gene: 10. CDR1 is MNHNS, CDR2 SASEGT, per germline. CDR3 in amino acids: CASSHGQGDYYGYTF. The CDR3 DNA is TGTGCCAGCAGTCATGGACAGGGCGATTATTATGGCTACACCTTC.